This T cell receptor (beta chain) is drawn from a study of T cells in tuberculosis. Points from the study as a whole: The TCR-beta difference was not significant; alpha differences partly reflected length.

CDR3 length: 14 residues. Trimming took 3 bases from V and 6 from J; bases not matched to a gene: 4. Germline-derived CDR1 and CDR2 are GTSNPN and SVGIG (reference sequence). The protocol was immunoSEQ multiplex PCR, while the TCRdb copy is restricted to in-frame clones and leaves out a portion. The sample contains 25,000 to 35,000 clones, roughly nine tenths of which appear only once. As for time point: new active TB diagnosis, blood taken before or within 7 days of starting treatment. Concerning this clone: What it binds is unknown.

The receptor comes from an adult with tuberculosis. The sequencing used PBMCs, collected at tuberculosis diagnosis. V is TRBV30 and J is TRBJ2-1; 11 bases map to TRBD2. CDR3: CAWRGLAVINEQFF. The CDR3 region has the DNA TGTGCCTGGAGGGGACTAGCGGTAATCAATGAGCAGTTCTTC.